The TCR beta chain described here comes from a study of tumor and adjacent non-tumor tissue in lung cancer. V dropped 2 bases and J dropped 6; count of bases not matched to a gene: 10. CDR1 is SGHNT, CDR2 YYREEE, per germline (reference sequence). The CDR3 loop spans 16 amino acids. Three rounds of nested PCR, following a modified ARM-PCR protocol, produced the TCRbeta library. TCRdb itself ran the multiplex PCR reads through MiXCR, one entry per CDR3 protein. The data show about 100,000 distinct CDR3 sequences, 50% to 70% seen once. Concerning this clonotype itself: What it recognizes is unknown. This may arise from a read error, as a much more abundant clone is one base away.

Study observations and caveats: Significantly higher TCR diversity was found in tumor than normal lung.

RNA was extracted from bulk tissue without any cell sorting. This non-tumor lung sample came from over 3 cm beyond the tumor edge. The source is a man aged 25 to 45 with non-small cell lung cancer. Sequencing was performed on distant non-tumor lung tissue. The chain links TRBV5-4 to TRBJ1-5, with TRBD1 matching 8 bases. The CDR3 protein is CASSFKDRAMGQPQHF. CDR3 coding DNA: TGTGCCAGCAGCTTCAAGGACAGGGCAATGGGTCAGCCCCAGCATTTT.